Below are 3 T cell receptor beta chains sequenced from a single sample in a study of early T cells in non-severe SARS-CoV-2 infection. TCRdb re-called the 5' RACE reads through MiXCR, storing one row per CDR3 protein. The table shows 97,000 or so distinct CDR3 sequences, with 8% to 13% occurring only once. Specimen: whole blood, collected at baseline. The receptors derive from an adult who was a healthcare worker with PCR-confirmed SARS-CoV-2 infection or an uninfected control (not recorded which).

The V gene is TRBV29-1, the J gene TRBJ2-1, with a tentative D call TRBD1 (6 bases). Trimming took 2 bases from V and 7 from J, leaving 15 bases between them. CDR1 and CDR2 (germline): SQVTM, ANQGSEA. The CDR3 loop spans 14 amino acids. The CDR3 DNA reads TGCAGCGTTGAATGGCAGGGGTCGTGGAATGAGCAGTTCTTC. This gives the protein CSVEWQGSWNEQFF.

This clonotype was counted ten times or more. The chain is built from TRBV6-5 and TRBJ2-1, with a weak D call TRBD1 (6 bases). The CDR3 has 14 amino acids. The V end was cut by 2 bases, the J end by 3 bases, with 8 bases between. CDR1 is MNHEY and CDR2 is SVGAGI in the germline V gene. CDR3 sequence reads: CASSYADSYNEQFF. CDR3 sequence (DNA): TGTGCCAGCAGTTACGCGGACAGCTACAATGAGCAGTTCTTC.

This clonotype came up a few times. The chain links TRBV6-5 to TRBJ2-3; 7 bases align to TRBD1. This CDR3 is 14 amino acids long. The V gene end was trimmed by 6 bases and the J gene end by 4 bases; junction bases not matched to a gene: 7. Germline V CDR1 and CDR2: MNHEY, SVGAGI. CDR3 DNA: TGTGCCAGCAGGCCCGACAGGGATCCAGATACGCAGTATTTT. Amino acid sequence: CASRPDRDPDTQYF.